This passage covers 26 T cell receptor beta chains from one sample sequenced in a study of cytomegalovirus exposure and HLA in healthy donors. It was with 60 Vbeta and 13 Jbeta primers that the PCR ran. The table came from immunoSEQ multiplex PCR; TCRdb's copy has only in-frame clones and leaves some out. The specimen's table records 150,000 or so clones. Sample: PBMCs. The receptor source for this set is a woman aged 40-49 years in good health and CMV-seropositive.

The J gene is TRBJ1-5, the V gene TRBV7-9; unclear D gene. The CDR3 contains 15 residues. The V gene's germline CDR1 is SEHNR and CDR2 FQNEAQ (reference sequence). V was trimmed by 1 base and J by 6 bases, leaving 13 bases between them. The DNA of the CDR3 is TGTGCCAGCAGCTTAGTGGGAGATGTAGGTCAGCCCCAGCATTTT. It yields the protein CASSLVGDVGQPQHF. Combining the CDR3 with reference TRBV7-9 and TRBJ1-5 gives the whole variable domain DTGVSQNPRHKITKRGQNVTFRCDPISEHNRLYWYRQTLGQGPEFLTYFQNEAQLEKSRLLSDRFSAERPKGSFSTLEIQRTEQGDSAMYLCASSLVGDVGQPQHFGDGTRLSIL.

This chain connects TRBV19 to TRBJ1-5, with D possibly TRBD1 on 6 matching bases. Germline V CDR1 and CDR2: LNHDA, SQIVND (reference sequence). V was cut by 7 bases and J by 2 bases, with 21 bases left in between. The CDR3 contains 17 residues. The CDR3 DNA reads TGTGCCAGTACCTACCTGGGGGGGGGCCAAGGCAATCAGCCCCAGCATTTT. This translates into CASTYLGGGQGNQPQHF.

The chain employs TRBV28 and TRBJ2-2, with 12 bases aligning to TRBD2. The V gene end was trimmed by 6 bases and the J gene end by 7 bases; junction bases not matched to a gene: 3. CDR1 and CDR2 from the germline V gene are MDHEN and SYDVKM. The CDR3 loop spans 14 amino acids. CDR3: CASRTSGRIGELFF. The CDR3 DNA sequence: TGTGCCAGCAGGACTAGCGGGAGAATCGGGGAGCTGTTTTTT.

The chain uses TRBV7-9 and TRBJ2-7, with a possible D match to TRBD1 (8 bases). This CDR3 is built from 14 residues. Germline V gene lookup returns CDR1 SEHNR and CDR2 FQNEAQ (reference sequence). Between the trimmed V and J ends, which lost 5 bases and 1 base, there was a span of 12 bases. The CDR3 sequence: CASSGGDRSYEQYF. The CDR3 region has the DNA TGTGCCAGCAGCGGGGGGGACAGGTCCTACGAGCAGTACTTC.

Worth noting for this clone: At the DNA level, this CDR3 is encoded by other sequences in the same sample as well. Here the CDR3 reads CASSFLLIQGKSTEAFF. CDR3 in DNA: TGCGCCAGCAGCTTCCTACTAATACAGGGGAAGAGCACTGAAGCTTTCTTT. The rearrangement links TRBV5-1 to TRBJ1-1, with TRBD1 matching over 7 bases. The CDR3 has 17 amino acids. In germline, CDR1 is SGHRS, CDR2 YFSETQ. V was pared by 2 bases and J by 4 bases, with 14 bases of the junction left unmatched. The whole variable domain, filled in from reference TRBV5-1 and TRBJ1-1, reads KAGVTQTPRYLIKTRGQQVTLSCSPISGHRSVSWYQQTPGQGLQFLFEYFSETQRNKGNFPGRFSGRQFSNSRSEMNVSTLELGDSALYLCASSFLLIQGKSTEAFFGQGTRLTVV.

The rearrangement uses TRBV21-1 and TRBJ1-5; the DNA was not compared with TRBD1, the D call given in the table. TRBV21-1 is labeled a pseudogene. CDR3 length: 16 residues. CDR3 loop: CASSKDRTGENQPQHF. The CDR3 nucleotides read TGTGCCAGCAGCAAAGACCGGACAGGGGAGAATCAGCCCCAGCATTTT.

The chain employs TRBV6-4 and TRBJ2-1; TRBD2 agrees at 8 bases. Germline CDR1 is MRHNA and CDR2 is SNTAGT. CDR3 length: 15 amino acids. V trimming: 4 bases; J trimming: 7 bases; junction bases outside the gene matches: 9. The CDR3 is CASSVNTGGENEQFF. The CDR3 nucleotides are TGTGCCAGCAGTGTAAATACGGGAGGGGAGAATGAGCAGTTCTTC.

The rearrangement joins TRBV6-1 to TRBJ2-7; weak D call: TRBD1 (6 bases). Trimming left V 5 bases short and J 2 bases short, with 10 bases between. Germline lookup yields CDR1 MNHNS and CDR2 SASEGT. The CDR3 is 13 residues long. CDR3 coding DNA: TGTGCCAGCAGTCCGAGGACAGCCTACGAGCAGTACTTC. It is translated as CASSPRTAYEQYF.

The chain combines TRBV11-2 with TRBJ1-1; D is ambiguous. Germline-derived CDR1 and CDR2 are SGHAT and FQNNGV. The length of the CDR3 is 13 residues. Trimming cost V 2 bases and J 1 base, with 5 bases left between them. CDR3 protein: CASSLKPNTEAFF. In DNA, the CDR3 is TGTGCCAGCAGCTTAAAGCCGAACACTGAAGCTTTCTTT.

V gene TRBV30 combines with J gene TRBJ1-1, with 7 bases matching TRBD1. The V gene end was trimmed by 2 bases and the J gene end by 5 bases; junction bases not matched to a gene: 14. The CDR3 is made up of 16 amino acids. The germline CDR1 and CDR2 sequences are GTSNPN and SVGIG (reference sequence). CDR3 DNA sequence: TGTGCCTGGAGTCTTCTCTCCCCCGGGACAGCAACTGAAGCTTTCTTT. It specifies CAWSLLSPGTATEAFF.

In DNA form, the CDR3 reads TGTGCCAGTAGTGGGACAGGGGCCTACGAGCAGTACTTC. Protein product: CASSGTGAYEQYF. The chain recombines TRBV19 with TRBJ2-7; 10 nucleotides match TRBD1. The CDR3 is made up of 13 amino acids. With 5 bases clipped from V and 2 bases from J, the junction kept 0 bases outside the gene matches. CDR1 is LNHDA, CDR2 SQIVND, per germline (reference sequence). Full variable domain (remainder filled in from reference TRBV19 and TRBJ2-7): DGGITQSPKYLFRKEGQNVTLSCEQNLNHDAMYWYRQDPGQGLRLIYYSQIVNDFQKGDIAEGYSVSREKKESFPLTVTSAQKNPTAFYLCASSGTGAYEQYFGPGTRLTVT.

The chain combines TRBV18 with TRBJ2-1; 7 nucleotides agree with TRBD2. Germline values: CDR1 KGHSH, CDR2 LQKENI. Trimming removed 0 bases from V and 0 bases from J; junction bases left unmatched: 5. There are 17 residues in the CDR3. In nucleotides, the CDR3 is TGTGCCAGCTCACCACCGTCCAGCGGGAACTCCTACAATGAGCAGTTCTTC. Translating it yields CASSPPSSGNSYNEQFF.

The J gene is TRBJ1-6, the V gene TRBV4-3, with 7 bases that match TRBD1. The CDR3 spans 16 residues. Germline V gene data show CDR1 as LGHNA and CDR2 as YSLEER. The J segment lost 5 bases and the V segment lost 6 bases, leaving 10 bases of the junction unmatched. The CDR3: CASRDGEGAHNSPLHF. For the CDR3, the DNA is TGCGCCAGCAGGGACGGAGAGGGGGCCCATAATTCACCCCTCCACTTT.

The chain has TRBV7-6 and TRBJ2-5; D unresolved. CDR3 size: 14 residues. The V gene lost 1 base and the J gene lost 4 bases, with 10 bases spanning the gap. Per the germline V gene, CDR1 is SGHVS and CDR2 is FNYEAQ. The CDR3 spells CASSLDGPGETQYF. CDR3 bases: TGTGCCAGCAGCTTAGACGGTCCGGGAGAGACCCAGTACTTC.

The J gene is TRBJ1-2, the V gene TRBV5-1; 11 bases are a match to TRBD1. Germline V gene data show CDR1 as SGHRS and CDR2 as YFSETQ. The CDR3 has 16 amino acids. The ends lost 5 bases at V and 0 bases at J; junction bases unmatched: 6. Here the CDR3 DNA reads TGCGCCAGCAGAGGGGGACAGGGGGTAGCTAACTATGGCTACACCTTC. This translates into CASRGGQGVANYGYTF.

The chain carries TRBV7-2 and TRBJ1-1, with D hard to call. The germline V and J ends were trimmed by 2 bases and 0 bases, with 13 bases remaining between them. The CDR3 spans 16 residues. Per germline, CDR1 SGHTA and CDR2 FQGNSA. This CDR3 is CASSLKRISLNTEAFF. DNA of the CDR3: TGTGCCAGCAGCTTAAAGCGTATCAGCCTGAACACTGAAGCTTTCTTT.

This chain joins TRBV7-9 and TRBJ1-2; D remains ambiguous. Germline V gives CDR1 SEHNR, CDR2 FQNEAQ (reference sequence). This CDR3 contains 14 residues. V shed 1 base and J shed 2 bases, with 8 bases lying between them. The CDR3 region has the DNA TGTGCCAGCAGCTTAGTGTTCCAGAACTATGGCTACACCTTC. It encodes CASSLVFQNYGYTF.

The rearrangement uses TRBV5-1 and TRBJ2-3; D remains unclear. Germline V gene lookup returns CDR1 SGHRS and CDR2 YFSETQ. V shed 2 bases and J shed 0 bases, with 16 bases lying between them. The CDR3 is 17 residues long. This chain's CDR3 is CASSFTPGLPSTDTQYF. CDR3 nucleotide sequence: TGCGCCAGCAGCTTTACCCCGGGTCTACCTAGCACAGATACGCAGTATTTT.

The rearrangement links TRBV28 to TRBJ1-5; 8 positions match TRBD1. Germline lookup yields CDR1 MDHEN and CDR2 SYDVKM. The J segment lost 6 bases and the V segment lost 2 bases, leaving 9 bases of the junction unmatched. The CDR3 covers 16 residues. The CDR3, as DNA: TGTGCCAGCAGTTTAGAGACAGGGGTGGGGGGTCAGCCCCAGCATTTT. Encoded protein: CASSLETGVGGQPQHF. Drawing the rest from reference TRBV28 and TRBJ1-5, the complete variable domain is DVKVTQSSRYLVKRTGEKVFLECVQDMDHENMFWYRQDPGLGLRLIYFSYDVKMKEKGDIPEGYSVSREKKERFSLILESASTNQTSMYLCASSLETGVGGQPQHFGDGTRLSIL.

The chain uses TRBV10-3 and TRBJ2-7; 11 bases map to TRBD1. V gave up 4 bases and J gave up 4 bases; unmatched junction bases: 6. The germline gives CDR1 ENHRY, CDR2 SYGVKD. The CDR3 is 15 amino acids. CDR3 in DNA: TGTGCCATCAGTGGGGGACAGGGGGGCTTTTACGAGCAGTACTTC. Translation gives CAISGGQGGFYEQYF.

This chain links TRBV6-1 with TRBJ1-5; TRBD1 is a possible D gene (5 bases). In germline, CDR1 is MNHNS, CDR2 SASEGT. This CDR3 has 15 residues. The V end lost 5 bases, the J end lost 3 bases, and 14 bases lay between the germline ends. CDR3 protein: CASSRGGGYNQPQHF. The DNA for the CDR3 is TGTGCCAGCAGTCGCGGGGGGGGGTACAATCAGCCCCAGCATTTT.

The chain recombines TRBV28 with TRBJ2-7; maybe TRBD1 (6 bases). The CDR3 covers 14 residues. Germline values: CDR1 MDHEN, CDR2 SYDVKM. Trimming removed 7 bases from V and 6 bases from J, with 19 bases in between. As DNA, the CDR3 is TGTGCCAGCAAGAGACAGGAGGTTACGGGCGAGCAGTACTTC. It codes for CASKRQEVTGEQYF. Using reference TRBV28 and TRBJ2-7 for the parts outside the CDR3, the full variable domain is DVKVTQSSRYLVKRTGEKVFLECVQDMDHENMFWYRQDPGLGLRLIYFSYDVKMKEKGDIPEGYSVSREKKERFSLILESASTNQTSMYLCASKRQEVTGEQYFGPGTRLTVT.

The CDR3 bases are TGTGCCAGCAGTTTCACCCCTCAGGGGGGCACCGGGGAGCTGTTTTTT. This encodes CASSFTPQGGTGELFF. V gene TRBV27 combines with J gene TRBJ2-2; D is perhaps TRBD1 (7 bases). Trimming stripped 3 bases from V and 4 bases from J, with 15 bases between. The germline V gene encodes CDR1 MNHEY and CDR2 SMNVEV (reference sequence). There are 16 residues in the CDR3.

CDR3 coding DNA: TGTGCCAGTAACGACAGGGGAGAAGGCTACACCTTC. Translation: CASNDRGEGYTF. The V gene is TRBV19, the J gene TRBJ1-2; 8 bases match TRBD1. J was trimmed by 8 bases and V by 7 bases; bases with no gene match: 6. The CDR3 consists of 12 residues. Germline V gene sequence: CDR1 LNHDA, CDR2 SQIVND (reference sequence).

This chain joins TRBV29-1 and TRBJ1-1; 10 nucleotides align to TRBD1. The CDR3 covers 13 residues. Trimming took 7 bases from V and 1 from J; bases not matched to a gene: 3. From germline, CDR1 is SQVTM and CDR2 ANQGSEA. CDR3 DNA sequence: TGCAGCGCTAGGACAGGGGGGAACACTGAAGCTTTCTTT. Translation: CSARTGGNTEAFF.

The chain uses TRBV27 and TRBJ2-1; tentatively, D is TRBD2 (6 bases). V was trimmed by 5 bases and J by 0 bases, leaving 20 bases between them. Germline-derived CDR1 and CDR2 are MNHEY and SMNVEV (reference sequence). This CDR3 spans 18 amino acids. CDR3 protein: CASSLLPAGLSSYNEQFF. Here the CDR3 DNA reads TGTGCCAGCAGTCTGTTGCCAGCGGGCCTAAGCTCCTACAATGAGCAGTTCTTC.